This T cell receptor (beta chain) was identified during a study of shared clonotypes between healthy human individuals. Study in general: There were three CD4 naive, three CD4 memory, two CD8 naive and one CD8 memory plates per donor. Study-wide results and limits: Clonotypes that were shared across a handful of donors made up 4% to 6% of naive CD4 clonotypes.

Evenly divided among several immunoSEQ plates was the genomic DNA of each subset. This table comes from immunoSEQ multiplex PCR, and its TCRdb copy is limited to in-frame clones, with some not included. The sample records some 1,600,000 clones, 95% to 99% being singletons. This clone was seen a single time. The antigen remains undetermined. This CDR3 spans 13 amino acids. The ends were cut back, 8 bases at V and 3 bases at J, with 14 bases in the middle. Looked up from germline, CDR1 is MNHEY and CDR2 is SMNVEV (reference sequence). Material for sequencing was naive CD4+ T cells sorted from blood. Subset reported: CD45RA+ positively selected. The chain joins TRBV27 to TRBJ2-7; D could derive from TRBD1 or TRBD2 (5 bases each). The TCR was taken from a young man in good health. DNA of the CDR3: TGTGCCAGCGGGGACCCCCCATTCTACGAGCAGTACTTC. It encodes CASGDPPFYEQYF.